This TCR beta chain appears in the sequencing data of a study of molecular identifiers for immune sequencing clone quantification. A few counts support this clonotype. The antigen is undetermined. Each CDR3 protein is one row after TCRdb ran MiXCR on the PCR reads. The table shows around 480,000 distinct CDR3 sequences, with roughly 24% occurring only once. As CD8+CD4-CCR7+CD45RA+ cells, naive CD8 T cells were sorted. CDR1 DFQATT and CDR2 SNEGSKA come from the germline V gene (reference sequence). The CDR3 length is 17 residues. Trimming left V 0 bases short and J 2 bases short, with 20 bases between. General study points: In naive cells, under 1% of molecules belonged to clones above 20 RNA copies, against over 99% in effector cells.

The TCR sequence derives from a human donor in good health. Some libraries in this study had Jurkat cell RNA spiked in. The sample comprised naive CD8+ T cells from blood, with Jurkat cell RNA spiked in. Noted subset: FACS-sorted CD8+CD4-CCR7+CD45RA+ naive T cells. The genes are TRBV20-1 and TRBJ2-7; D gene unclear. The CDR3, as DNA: TGCAGTGCTAGAGATGTTAAGGTCGTGGTCTATCCCTACGAGCAGTACTTC. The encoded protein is CSARDVKVVVYPYEQYF.